Each of the 7 T cell receptor beta chains below was sequenced from the same sample in a study of T cell repertoires in cytomegalovirus infection. TCRdb reprocessed the reads with MiXCR, giving one entry per CDR3 protein. The data contain around 120,000 distinct CDR3 sequences, roughly two fifths of them seen just once; the ten biggest clones take up around 74%. The antigens these receptors bind are not known. The sample was CD8+ T cells from cultured PBMCs, taken from culture after CMV antigen stimulation. These TCRs come from a human donor in good health (CMV status not recorded). Some clones in this sample may be carry-over from other donors' samples.

V and J are TRBV10-3 and TRBJ2-1, with TRBD1 identical over 7 bases. V was pared by 2 bases and J by 8 bases, with 9 bases of the junction left unmatched. CDR1 and CDR2 (germline): ENHRY, SYGVKD. The CDR3 sequence is 15 residues long. CDR3 loop: CAISERQGPNDEQFF. CDR3 nucleotides: TGTGCCATCAGTGAGCGACAGGGCCCGAACGATGAGCAGTTCTTC.

This chain connects TRBV27 to TRBJ1-2, with a possible D match to TRBD1 (6 bases). The CDR3 sequence is 14 residues long. Germline V lookup: CDR1 MNHEY, CDR2 SMNVEV (reference sequence). V was pared by 4 bases and J by 4 bases, with 13 bases between. CDR3 residues: CASSSGAFGYGYTF. CDR3 nucleotide sequence: TGTGCCAGCAGTTCAGGGGCCTTTGGCTATGGCTACACCTTC.

The chain employs TRBV7-2 and TRBJ1-5; unclear D gene. V was clipped by 2 bases and J by 7 bases, with 12 bases between them. Germline V gene sequence: CDR1 SGHTA, CDR2 FQGNSA. The CDR3 extends over 14 amino acids. The CDR3 is CASSLRLGPQPQHF. DNA of the CDR3: TGTGCCAGCAGCTTAAGGTTAGGGCCACAGCCCCAGCATTTT.

The rearrangement joins TRBV25-1 to TRBJ2-7, with TRBD1 matching over 8 bases. The V segment lost 8 bases and the J segment 2 bases; nucleotides outside the gene matches: 8. Germline V gives CDR1 MGHDK, CDR2 SYGVNS. There are 14 residues in the CDR3. This CDR3 reads CASGRDRSAYEQYF. The CDR3 DNA is TGTGCCAGCGGTAGGGACAGGTCGGCCTACGAGCAGTACTTC.

The chain is built from TRBV6-6 and TRBJ2-5; tentative D call: TRBD2 (5 bases). V was trimmed by 2 bases and J by 5 bases, leaving 9 bases between them. Germline V gene sequence: CDR1 MNHNY, CDR2 SVGAGI (reference sequence). This CDR3 is 13 amino acids long. This CDR3 reads CASSYPGIETQYF. The CDR3 bases are TGTGCCAGCAGTTACCCGGGGATCGAGACCCAGTACTTC.

V and J are TRBV7-9 and TRBJ1-2, with 10 bases matching TRBD1. The CDR3 extends over 15 amino acids. Unmatched junction bases numbered 11, after V lost 5 bases and J lost 8 bases. CDR1 and CDR2 (germline): SEHNR, FQNEAQ (reference sequence). The CDR3: CASSNQGTGVVGYTF. CDR3 in DNA: TGTGCCAGCAGCAACCAAGGGACAGGGGTAGTCGGCTACACCTTC.

The chain links TRBV6-6 to TRBJ2-7, with a tentative D call TRBD2 (5 bases). CDR3 length equals 15 residues. CDR1 is MNHNY and CDR2 is SVGAGI in the germline V gene (reference sequence). V lost 0 bases, J lost 4 bases, and 13 bases lay in between. Here the CDR3 reads CASSYSGEIPYEQYF. The CDR3 DNA sequence: TGTGCCAGCAGTTACTCCGGGGAGATCCCTTACGAGCAGTACTTC.